This T cell receptor (beta chain) was identified in a study of T cells after yellow fever vaccination. This clonotype was counted between two and nine times. As yet, its antigen is unknown. A 5'RACE template-switching step, the method used to make TCR cDNA, added a universal primer site and UMIs. TCRdb used MiXCR to reprocess the 5' RACE reads, holding one entry per CDR3 protein. The repertoire holds 450,000 to 650,000 distinct CDR3 sequences, about a fifth seen once, with about 15% in the top ten. Whole-study results and caveats: Highly abundant clonotypes carried over from the bulk population could end up in FACS-sorted repertoires as contaminants. Overall, a small share of clonotypes was seen in both CD4 and CD8 compartments. Reappearance after the booster was seen for most primary-vaccination clones, at 95% to 96% CD4 and around 88% CD8.

The starting material was PBMCs, obtained roughly 20 days after the first yellow fever vaccination. The source is a man younger than 30 who received the YFV17D yellow fever vaccine.

As DNA, the CDR3 is TGTGCCAGCAACACGGGGGACACTGAAGCTTTCTTT. It translates to CASNTGDTEAFF. The chain carries TRBV5-6 and TRBJ1-1; tentatively, D is TRBD1 (5 bases). The CDR3 is 12 amino acids. Trimming shortened V by 6 bases and J by 3 bases, and 9 bases separated the two germline ends. In germline, CDR1 is SGHDT, CDR2 YYEEEE.